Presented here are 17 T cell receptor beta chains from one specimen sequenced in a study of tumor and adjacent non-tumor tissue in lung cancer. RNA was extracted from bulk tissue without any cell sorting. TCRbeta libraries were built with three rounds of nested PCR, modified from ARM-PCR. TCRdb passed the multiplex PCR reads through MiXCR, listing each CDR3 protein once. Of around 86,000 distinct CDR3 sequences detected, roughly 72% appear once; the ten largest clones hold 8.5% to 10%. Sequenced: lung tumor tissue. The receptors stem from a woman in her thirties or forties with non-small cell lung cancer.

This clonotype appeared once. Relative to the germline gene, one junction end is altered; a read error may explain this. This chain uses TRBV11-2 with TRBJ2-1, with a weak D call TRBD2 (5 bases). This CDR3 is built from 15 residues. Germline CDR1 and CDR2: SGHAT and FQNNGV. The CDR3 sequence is CASSHSVGSYYEQFF. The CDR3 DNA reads TGTGCCAGCAGCCATAGCGTAGGCTCCTACTATGAGCAGTTCTTC.

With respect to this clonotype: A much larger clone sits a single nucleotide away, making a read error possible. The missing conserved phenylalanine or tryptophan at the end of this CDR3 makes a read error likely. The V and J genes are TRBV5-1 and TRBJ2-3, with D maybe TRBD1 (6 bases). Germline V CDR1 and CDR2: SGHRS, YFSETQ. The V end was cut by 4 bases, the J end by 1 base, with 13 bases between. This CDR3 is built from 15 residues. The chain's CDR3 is CASSPGQRGTDTQYS. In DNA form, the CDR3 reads TGCGCCAGCAGCCCGGGACAAAGGGGCACAGATACGCAGTATTCT.

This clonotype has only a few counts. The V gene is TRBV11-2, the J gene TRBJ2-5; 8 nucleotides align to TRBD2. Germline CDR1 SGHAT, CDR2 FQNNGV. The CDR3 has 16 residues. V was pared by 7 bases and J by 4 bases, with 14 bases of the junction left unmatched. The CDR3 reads CASNSPGGGIPETQYF. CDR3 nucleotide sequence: TGTGCCAGCAACTCCCCGGGCGGGGGGATACCAGAGACCCAGTACTTC.

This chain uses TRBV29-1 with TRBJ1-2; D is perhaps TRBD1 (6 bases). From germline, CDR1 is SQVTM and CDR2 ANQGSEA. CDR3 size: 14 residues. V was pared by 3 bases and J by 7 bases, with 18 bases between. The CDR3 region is CSVEGVGQLTGYTF. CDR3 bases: TGCAGCGTTGAGGGAGTAGGACAGCTTACTGGCTACACCTTC.

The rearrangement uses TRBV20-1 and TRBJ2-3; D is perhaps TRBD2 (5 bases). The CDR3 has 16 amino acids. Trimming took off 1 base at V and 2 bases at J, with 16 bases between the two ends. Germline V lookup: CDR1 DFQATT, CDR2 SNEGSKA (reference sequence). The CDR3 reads CSARVPLTGSTDTQYF. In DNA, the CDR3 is TGCAGTGCTAGAGTTCCGCTAACGGGGTCCACAGATACGCAGTATTTT.

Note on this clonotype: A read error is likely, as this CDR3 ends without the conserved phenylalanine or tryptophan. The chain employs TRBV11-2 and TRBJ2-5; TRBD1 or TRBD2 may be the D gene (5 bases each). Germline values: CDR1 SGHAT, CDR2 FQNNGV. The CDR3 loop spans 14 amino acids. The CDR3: CTSSSGAFQETQYL. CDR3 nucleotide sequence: TGTACCAGCAGTTCCGGGGCTTTCCAAGAGACCCAGTACTTA.

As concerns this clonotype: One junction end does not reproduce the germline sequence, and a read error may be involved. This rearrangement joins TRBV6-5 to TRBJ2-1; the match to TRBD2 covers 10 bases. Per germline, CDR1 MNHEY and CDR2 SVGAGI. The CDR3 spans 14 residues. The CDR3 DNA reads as TGTGCCAGCAGACCTAGCGGGAGCGGATGTGAGCAGTTTTTC. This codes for CASRPSGSGCEQFF.

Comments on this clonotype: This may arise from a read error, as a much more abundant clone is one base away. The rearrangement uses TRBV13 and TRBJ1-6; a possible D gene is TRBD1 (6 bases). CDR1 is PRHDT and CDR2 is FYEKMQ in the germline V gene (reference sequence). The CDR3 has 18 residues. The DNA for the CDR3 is TGTGCCAGCAGCTTAGTCCAGGGGTGGGGAGGAGAGGATTCACCCATCCACTTT. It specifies CASSLVQGWGGEDSPIHF.

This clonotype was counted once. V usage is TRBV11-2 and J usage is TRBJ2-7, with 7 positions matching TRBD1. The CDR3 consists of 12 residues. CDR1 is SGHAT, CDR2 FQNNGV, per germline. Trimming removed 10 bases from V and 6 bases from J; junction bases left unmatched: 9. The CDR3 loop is CANRRTGFEQYF. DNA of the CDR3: TGTGCCAACAGGCGGACAGGATTCGAGCAGTACTTC.

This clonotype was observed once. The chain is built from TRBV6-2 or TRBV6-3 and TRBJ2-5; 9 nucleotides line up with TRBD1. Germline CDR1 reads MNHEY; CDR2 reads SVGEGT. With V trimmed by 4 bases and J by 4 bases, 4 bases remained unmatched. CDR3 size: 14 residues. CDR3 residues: CASSSGTGLETQYF. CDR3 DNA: TGTGCCAGCAGTTCTGGGACAGGGCTAGAGACCCAGTACTTC.

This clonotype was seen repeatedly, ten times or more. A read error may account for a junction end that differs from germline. CDR3 loop: CASSALDNSGYTF. The CDR3 DNA reads TGTGCCAGCAGTGCCCTCGATAACTCTGGCTACACCTTC. This chain links TRBV6-1 with TRBJ1-2; D is ambiguous. CDR1 is MNHNS, CDR2 SASEGT, per germline. This CDR3 is built from 13 residues.

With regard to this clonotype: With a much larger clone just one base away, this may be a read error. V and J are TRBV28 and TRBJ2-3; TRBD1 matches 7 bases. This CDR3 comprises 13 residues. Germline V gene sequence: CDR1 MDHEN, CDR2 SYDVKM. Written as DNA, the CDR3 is TGTGACAGCAGCGACAGGGTCACAGATACGCAGTATTTT. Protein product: CDSSDRVTDTQYF.

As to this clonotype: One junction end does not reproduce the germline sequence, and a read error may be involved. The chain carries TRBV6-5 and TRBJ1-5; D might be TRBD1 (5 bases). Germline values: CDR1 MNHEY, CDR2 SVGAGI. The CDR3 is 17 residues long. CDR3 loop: CASSLQWSGLGNQPQRF. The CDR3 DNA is TGTGCCAGCAGCCTACAGTGGTCAGGGTTAGGTAATCAGCCCCAGCGTTTT.

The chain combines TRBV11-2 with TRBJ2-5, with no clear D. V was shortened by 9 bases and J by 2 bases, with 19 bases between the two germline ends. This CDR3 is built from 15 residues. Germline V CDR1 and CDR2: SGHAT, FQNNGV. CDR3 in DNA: TGTGCCAGTACTAAATTCGGACGGGCACAAGAGACCCAGTACTTC. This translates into CASTKFGRAQETQYF.

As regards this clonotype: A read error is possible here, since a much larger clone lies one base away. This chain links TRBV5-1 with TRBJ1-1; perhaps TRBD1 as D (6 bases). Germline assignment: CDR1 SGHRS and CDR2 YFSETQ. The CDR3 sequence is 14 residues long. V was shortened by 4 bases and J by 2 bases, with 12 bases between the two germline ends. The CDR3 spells CASSKDRPNTEAFF. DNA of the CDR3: TGCGCCAGCAGCAAAGACAGGCCAAACACTGAAGCTTTCTTT.

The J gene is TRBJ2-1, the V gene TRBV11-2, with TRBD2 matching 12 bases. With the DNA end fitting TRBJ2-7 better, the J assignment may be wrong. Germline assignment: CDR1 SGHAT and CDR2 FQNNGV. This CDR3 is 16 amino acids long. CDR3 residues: CASSPDASGRAKEQYF. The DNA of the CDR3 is TGTGCCAGCAGTCCAGACGCTAGCGGGAGGGCCAAGGAGCAGTACTTC.

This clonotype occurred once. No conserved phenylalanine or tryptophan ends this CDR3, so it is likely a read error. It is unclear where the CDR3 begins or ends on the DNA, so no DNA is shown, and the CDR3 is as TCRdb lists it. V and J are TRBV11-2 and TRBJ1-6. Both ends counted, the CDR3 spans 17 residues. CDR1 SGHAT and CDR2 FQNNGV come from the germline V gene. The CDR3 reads CASSTTSGTLYNSPIHY.